The 9 T cell receptor beta chains presented below share a single source sample, sequenced in a study of shared clonotypes between healthy human individuals. Measured with immunoSEQ multiplex PCR; TCRdb has only the in-frame clones, and not every one. Among roughly 1.4 million clones listed, 98% were seen once. Source material: naive CD4+ T cells sorted from blood. Subset of the sample: CD45RA+ positively selected. All receptors come from a man between 25 and 39 years old in good health.

In regard to this clone: Different DNA sequences within this sample yield the same CDR3. The chain links TRBV5-1 to TRBJ2-7, with 8 nucleotides matching TRBD2. The length of the CDR3 is 15 residues. CDR1 and CDR2 from the germline V gene are SGHRS and YFSETQ. The V gene end was trimmed by 0 bases and the J gene end by 0 bases; junction bases not matched to a gene: 2. The DNA of the CDR3 is TGCGCCAGCAGCTTGGTAGCGGGAAGCTCCTACGAGCAGTACTTC. Amino acids: CASSLVAGSSYEQYF.

The V call is TRBV5-1, the J call TRBJ2-5; TRBD2 matches 9 bases. The length of the CDR3 is 14 residues. Germline V gives CDR1 SGHRS, CDR2 YFSETQ. V shed 4 bases, J shed 0 bases, and the junction held 1 base outside the gene matches. The DNA for the CDR3 is TGCGCCAGCAGCGCTAGCGGGAACCAAGAGACCCAGTACTTC. Amino acids: CASSASGNQETQYF. The whole variable domain, filled in from reference TRBV5-1 and TRBJ2-5, reads KAGVTQTPRYLIKTRGQQVTLSCSPISGHRSVSWYQQTPGQGLQFLFEYFSETQRNKGNFPGRFSGRQFSNSRSEMNVSTLELGDSALYLCASSASGNQETQYFGPGTRLLVL.

The V gene is TRBV19, the J gene TRBJ2-2; D possibly matches TRBD1 or TRBD2 (7 bases each). Trimming took 5 bases from V and 6 from J, leaving 31 bases between them. CDR1 is LNHDA, CDR2 SQIVND, per germline (reference sequence). The length of the CDR3 is 20 residues. CDR3 protein: CASSRAGGWVSGIIAGELFF. The CDR3 DNA reads as TGTGCCAGTAGTCGGGCAGGGGGTTGGGTCAGCGGGATTATCGCCGGGGAGCTGTTTTTT.

The chain is built from TRBV11-2 and TRBJ2-3; D is perhaps TRBD2 (6 bases). V was pared by 7 bases and J by 1 base, with 24 bases between. CDR1 SGHAT and CDR2 FQNNGV come from the germline V gene. This CDR3 region has 18 residues. CDR3 amino acids: CASNNRRAGRAGTDTQYF. The CDR3 region has the DNA TGTGCCAGCAACAACCGGAGGGCTGGTCGAGCTGGCACAGATACGCAGTATTTT.

This chain's CDR3 is CASSLRLAVEYEQYF. The CDR3 DNA sequence: TGTGCCAGCAGCTTGAGACTAGCAGTGGAATACGAGCAGTACTTC. The chain combines TRBV5-6 with TRBJ2-7; 7 nucleotides align to TRBD2. J gave up 4 bases and V 1 base, and 8 bases lay outside the gene matches. Germline V gene lookup returns CDR1 SGHDT and CDR2 YYEEEE. CDR3 length: 15 amino acids.

The chain employs TRBV7-5 and TRBJ2-7; TRBD1 is the table's D call and was not checked against the DNA. TRBV7-5 is classified as a pseudogene. The CDR3 contains 16 residues. The CDR3: CARSSGQGVGLDEQYF. The CDR3 region has the DNA TGTGCCAGAAGCTCGGGACAGGGGGTCGGTTTGGACGAGCAGTACTTC.

The rearrangement joins TRBV19 to TRBJ1-2, with 10 bases fitting TRBD1. The ends lost 5 bases at V and 7 bases at J; junction bases unmatched: 7. CDR3 length equals 14 residues. Germline lookup yields CDR1 LNHDA and CDR2 SQIVND (reference sequence). The CDR3 DNA is TGTGCCAGTAGTCCCCCCGGGACAGGGGTTGGCTACACCTTC. This codes for CASSPPGTGVGYTF.

The rearrangement uses TRBV19 and TRBJ2-7, with D tentatively TRBD2 (5 bases). The CDR3 is made up of 14 amino acids. Germline V gene sequence: CDR1 LNHDA, CDR2 SQIVND (reference sequence). Trimming stripped 4 bases from V and 7 bases from J, with 17 bases between. The CDR3: CASSTPGLRGEQYF. The CDR3 region has the DNA TGTGCCAGTAGTACCCCTGGCCTCAGAGGGGAGCAGTACTTC.

This clone was detected once. The chain has TRBV19 and TRBJ2-5; 9 positions agree with TRBD1. The J segment lost 4 bases and the V segment lost 3 bases, leaving 0 bases of the junction unmatched. The CDR3 runs to 13 residues. Germline V gene sequence: CDR1 LNHDA, CDR2 SQIVND (reference sequence). CDR3 sequence: CASSMDRGETQYF. CDR3 coding DNA: TGTGCCAGTAGTATGGACAGGGGAGAGACCCAGTACTTC.